This T cell receptor beta chain was sequenced for a study of identical twins' blood T cells. Overall study context: About 50 million reads came from 12 libraries, six alpha, six beta.

General study findings and limits: V gene usage reportedly matched far better within twin pairs than unrelated donors. Twins shared about as many clonotypes as their cloneset sizes predicted.

This clonotype appeared a few times. Its antigen is undetermined. TCRdb re-called the 5' RACE reads with MiXCR, one entry per CDR3 protein. The table lists 300,000 to 450,000 distinct CDR3 sequences, around 30% of them singletons. Material: PBMCs. The origin of this receptor is a woman between 18 and 50 years old in good health.

CDR3 sequence: CASSDSGDTEAFF. Here the CDR3 DNA reads TGTGCCAGCTCCGACTCGGGGGACACTGAAGCTTTCTTT. The chain is built from TRBV7-2 and TRBJ1-1; D might be TRBD1 (5 bases). Trimming took 8 bases from V and 3 from J, leaving 13 bases between them. CDR1 is SGHTA and CDR2 is FQGNSA in the germline V gene. This CDR3 is 13 amino acids long.